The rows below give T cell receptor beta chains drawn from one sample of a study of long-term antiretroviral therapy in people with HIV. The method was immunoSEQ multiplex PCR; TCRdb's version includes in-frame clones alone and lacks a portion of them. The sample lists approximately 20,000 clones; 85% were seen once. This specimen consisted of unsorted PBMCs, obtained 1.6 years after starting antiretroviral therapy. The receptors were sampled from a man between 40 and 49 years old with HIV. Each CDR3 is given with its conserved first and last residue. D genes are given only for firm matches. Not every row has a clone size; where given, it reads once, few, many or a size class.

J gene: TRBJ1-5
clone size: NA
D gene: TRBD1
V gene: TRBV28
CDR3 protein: CASRQGAGSNQPQHF
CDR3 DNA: TGTGCCAGCAGACAGGGGGCGGGTAGCAATCAGCCCCAGCATTTT

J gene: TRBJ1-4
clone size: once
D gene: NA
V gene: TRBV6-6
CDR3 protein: CASSYSIQKLFF
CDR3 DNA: TGTGCCAGCAGTTACTCAATTCAGAAACTGTTTTTT

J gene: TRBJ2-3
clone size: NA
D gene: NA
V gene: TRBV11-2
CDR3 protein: CASSLEARGHTDTQYF
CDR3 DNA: TGTGCCAGCAGCTTAGAGGCCAGGGGTCACACAGATACGCAGTATTTT

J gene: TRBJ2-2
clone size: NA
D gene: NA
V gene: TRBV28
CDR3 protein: CASGLQGPNTGELFF
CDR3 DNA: TGTGCCAGCGGCCTACAGGGACCAAACACCGGGGAGCTGTTTTTT

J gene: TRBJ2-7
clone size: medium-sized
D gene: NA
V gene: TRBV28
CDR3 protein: CASTPGDKYEQYF
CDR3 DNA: TGTGCCAGCACCCCGGGGGACAAATACGAGCAGTACTTC

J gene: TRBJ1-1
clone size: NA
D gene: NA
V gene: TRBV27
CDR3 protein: CATIGYTEAFF
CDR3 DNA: TGTGCCACCATTGGGTACACTGAAGCTTTCTTT

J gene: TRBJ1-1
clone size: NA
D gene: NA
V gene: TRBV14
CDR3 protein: CASSQDPRRGNTEAFF
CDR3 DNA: TGTGCCAGCAGCCAAGATCCTCGAAGGGGGAACACTGAAGCTTTCTTT

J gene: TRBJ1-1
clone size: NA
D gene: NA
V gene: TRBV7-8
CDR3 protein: CASSGWSEAFF
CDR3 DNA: TGTGCCAGCAGCGGATGGAGTGAAGCTTTCTTT

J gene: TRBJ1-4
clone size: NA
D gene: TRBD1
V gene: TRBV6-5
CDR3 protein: CASTPTGQINEKLFF
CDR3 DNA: TGTGCCAGCACGCCTACGGGACAGATTAATGAAAAACTGTTTTTT

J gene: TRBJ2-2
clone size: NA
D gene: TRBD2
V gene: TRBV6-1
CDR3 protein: CASSEALAGAANTGELFF
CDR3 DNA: TGTGCCAGCAGTGAAGCCCTAGCGGGCGCCGCGAACACCGGGGAGCTGTTTTTT

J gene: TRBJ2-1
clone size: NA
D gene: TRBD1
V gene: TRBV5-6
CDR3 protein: CASSYRGTGGNEQFF
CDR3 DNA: TGTGCCAGCAGCTACCGCGGGACAGGGGGCAATGAGCAGTTCTTC

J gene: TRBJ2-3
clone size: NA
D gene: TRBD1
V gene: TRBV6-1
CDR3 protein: CASSQQGAGDTQYF
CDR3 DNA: TGTGCCAGCAGTCAACAGGGGGCTGGAGATACGCAGTATTTT

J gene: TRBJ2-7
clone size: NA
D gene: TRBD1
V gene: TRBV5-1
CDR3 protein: CASSLGTGSPYEQYF
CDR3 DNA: TGCGCCAGCAGCTTGGGGACAGGGTCCCCTTACGAGCAGTACTTC

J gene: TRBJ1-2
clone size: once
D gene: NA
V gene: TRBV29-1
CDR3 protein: CSVEDLLRDPGYTF
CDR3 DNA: TGCAGCGTTGAAGATCTCCTTCGGGACCCTGGCTACACCTTC

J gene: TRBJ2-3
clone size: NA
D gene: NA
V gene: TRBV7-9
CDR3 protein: CASSLASLFTDTQYF
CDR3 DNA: TGTGCCAGCAGCTTAGCGTCCTTATTCACAGATACGCAGTATTTT

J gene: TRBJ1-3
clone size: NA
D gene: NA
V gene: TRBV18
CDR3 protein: CASSSDASSGNTIYF
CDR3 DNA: TGTGCCAGCTCATCAGACGCCAGCTCTGGAAACACCATATATTTT

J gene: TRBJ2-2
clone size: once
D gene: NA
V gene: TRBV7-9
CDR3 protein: CASSLPPGPRTGELFF
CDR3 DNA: TGTGCCAGCAGCCTACCCCCAGGCCCCCGGACCGGGGAGCTGTTTTTT

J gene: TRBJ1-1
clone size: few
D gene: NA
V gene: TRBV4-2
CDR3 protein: CASSQDFEHAEAFF
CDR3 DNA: TGTGCCAGCAGCCAAGATTTTGAACATGCCGAAGCTTTCTTT

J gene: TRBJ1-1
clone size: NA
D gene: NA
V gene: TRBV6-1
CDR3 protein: CASSDRGAFF
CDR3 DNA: TGTGCCAGCAGTGACAGGGGAGCTTTCTTT

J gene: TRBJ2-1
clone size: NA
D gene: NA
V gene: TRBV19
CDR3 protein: CASSRSWTDGNEQFF
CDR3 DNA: TGTGCCAGTAGTAGATCATGGACAGACGGAAATGAGCAGTTCTTC

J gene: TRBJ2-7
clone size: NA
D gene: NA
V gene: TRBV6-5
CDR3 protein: CASRGVGGLSYEQYF
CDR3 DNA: TGTGCCAGCAGGGGGGTTGGCGGGCTCTCCTACGAGCAGTACTTC

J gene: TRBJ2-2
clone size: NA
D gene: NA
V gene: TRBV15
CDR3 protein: CATSRGTVNTGELFF
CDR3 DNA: TGTGCCACCAGCCGCGGGACAGTCAACACCGGGGAGCTGTTTTTT

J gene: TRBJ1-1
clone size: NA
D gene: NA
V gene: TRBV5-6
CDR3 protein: CASSLGTLLTEAFF
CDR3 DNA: TGTGCCAGCAGCTTGGGGACATTGCTCACTGAAGCTTTCTTT

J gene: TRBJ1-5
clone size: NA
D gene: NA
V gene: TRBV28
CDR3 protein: CASIMGGGGNQPQHF
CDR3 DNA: TGTGCCAGCATCATGGGGGGAGGGGGCAATCAGCCCCAGCATTTT

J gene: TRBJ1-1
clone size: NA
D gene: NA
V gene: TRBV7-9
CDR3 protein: CASSLPPVDRDTEAFF
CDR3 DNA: TGTGCCAGCAGCTTACCTCCGGTGGACCGGGACACTGAAGCTTTCTTT

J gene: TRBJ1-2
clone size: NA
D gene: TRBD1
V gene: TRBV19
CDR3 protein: CASTEGQGVYGYTF
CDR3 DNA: TGTGCCAGTACAGAAGGACAGGGGGTCTATGGCTACACCTTC

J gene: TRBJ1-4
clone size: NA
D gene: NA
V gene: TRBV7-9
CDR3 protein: CASTPAGTPNEKLFF
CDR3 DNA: TGTGCCAGCACCCCGGCTGGGACGCCTAATGAAAAACTGTTTTTT

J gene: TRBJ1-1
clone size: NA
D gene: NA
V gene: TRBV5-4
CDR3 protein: CASSPDLNTEAFF
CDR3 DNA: TGTGCCAGCAGCCCGGACCTGAACACTGAAGCTTTCTTT

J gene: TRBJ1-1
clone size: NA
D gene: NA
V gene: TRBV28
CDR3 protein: CASSPPPRVGQAFF
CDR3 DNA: TGTGCCAGCAGTCCCCCACCCAGGGTTGGACAAGCTTTCTTT

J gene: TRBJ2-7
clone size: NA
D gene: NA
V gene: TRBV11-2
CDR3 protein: CASSLVGWSEQYF
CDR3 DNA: TGTGCCAGCAGCTTAGTGGGCTGGAGCGAGCAGTACTTC

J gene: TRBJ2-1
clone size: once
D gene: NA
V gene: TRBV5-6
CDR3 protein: CASSLAGNGNEQFF
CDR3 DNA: TGTGCCAGCAGCTTGGCCGGCAACGGGAATGAGCAGTTCTTC

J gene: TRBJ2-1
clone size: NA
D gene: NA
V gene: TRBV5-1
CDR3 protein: CASSLYGGANEQFF
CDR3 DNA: TGCGCCAGCAGCTTGTATGGGGGCGCGAATGAGCAGTTCTTC

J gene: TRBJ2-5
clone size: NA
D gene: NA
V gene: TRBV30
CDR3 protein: CAWSLTPVSRFQETQYF
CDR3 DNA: TGTGCCTGGAGTTTAACCCCTGTGAGCAGATTCCAAGAGACCCAGTACTTC

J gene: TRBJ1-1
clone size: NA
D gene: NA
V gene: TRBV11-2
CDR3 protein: CASSLRRENTEAFF
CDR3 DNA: TGTGCCAGCAGCTTGAGAAGGGAGAACACTGAAGCTTTCTTT